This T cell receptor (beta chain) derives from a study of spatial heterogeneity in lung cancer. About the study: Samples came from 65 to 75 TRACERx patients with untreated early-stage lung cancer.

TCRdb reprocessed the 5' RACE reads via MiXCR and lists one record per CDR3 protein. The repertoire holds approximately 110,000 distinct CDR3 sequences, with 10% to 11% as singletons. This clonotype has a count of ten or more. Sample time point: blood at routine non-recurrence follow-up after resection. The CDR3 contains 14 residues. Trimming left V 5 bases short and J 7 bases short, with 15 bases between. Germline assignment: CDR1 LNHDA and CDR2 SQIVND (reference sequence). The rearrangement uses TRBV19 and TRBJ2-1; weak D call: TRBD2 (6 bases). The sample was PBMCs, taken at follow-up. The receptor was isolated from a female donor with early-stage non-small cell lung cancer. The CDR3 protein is CASSERVIWNEQFF. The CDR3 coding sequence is TGTGCCAGTAGTGAGCGGGTAATTTGGAATGAGCAGTTCTTC.